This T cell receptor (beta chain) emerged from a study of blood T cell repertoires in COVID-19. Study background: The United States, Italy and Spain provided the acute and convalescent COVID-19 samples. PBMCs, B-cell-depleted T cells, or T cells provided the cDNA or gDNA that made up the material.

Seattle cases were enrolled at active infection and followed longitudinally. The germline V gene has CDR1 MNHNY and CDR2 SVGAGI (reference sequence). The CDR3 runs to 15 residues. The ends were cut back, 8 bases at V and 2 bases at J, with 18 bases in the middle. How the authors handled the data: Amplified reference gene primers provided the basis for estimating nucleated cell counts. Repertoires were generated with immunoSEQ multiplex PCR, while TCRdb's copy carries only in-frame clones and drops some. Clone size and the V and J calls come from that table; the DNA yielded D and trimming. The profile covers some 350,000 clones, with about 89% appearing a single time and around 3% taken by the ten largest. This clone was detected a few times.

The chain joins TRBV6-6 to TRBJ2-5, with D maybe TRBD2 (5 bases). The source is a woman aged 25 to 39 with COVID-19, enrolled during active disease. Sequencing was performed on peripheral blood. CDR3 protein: CASGLFAGLQETQYF. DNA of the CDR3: TGTGCCAGCGGCCTGTTTGCGGGTCTTCAAGAGACCCAGTACTTC.